These 31 T cell receptor beta chains were sequenced from one sample in a study of CD8 T cells in ankylosing spondylitis. Study observations and caveats: A motif in TCR beta, a set of roughly eight highly homologous variants, appeared characteristic of ankylosing spondylitis blood.

No antigens are known for them. Each CDR3 protein is one row after TCRdb ran MiXCR on the 5' RACE reads. In the table there are approximately 140,000 distinct CDR3 sequences, roughly a sixth of which are singletons. Sequencing input: blood, either unsorted or a sorted T cell fraction (not recorded which). The receptor set was obtained from a male donor with ankylosing spondylitis.

The chain joins TRBV28 to TRBJ2-7, with D possibly TRBD1 on 6 matching bases. This CDR3 has 13 amino acids. Germline lookup yields CDR1 MDHEN and CDR2 SYDVKM. The V gene lost 7 bases and the J gene lost 2 bases, with 12 bases spanning the gap. CDR3 nucleotide sequence: TGTGCCAGCAATACCAGGGGAACCTACGAGCAGTACTTC. Its protein is CASNTRGTYEQYF.

This clonotype has only a few counts. This chain joins TRBV6-5 and TRBJ1-1; D is unresolved. Per germline, CDR1 MNHEY and CDR2 SVGAGI. The CDR3 loop spans 13 amino acids. V was shortened by 0 bases and J by 7 bases, with 9 bases between the two germline ends. CDR3 sequence reads: CASSYSMQVEAFF. The DNA of the CDR3 is TGTGCCAGCAGTTACTCTATGCAGGTTGAAGCTTTCTTT.

This clonotype occurred a few times. This chain connects TRBV2 to TRBJ2-7, with D possibly matching TRBD1 (7 bases). Trimming took off 10 bases at V and 0 bases at J, with 16 bases between the two ends. Germline V gene data show CDR1 as SNHLY and CDR2 as FYNNEI. This CDR3 comprises 14 residues. DNA for the CDR3: TGTGCCATCCTCCGCGGGACAGCCTCCTACGAGCAGTACTTC. Its translation: CAILRGTASYEQYF.

CDR3 in amino acids: CASSLGRLATYEQYF. The DNA of the CDR3 is TGTGCCAGCAGCCTTGGCCGACTAGCTACCTACGAGCAGTACTTC. This chain uses TRBV14 with TRBJ2-7; 7 nucleotides align to TRBD2. Germline trimming cut 4 bases from V and 2 bases from J; bases unmatched to any gene: 8. Germline CDR1 SGHDN, CDR2 FVKESK. This CDR3 contains 15 residues.

This clonotype has just a few counts. This chain connects TRBV7-9 to TRBJ2-7; 11 positions match TRBD2. Germline V gives CDR1 SEHNR, CDR2 FQNEAQ (reference sequence). CDR3 size: 15 residues. The junction had 7 bases not matched to a gene; V was cut back by 4 bases and J by 5 bases. The CDR3 DNA reads as TGTGCCAGCAGCTGGGTTACTAGCGGGAGAGACGAGCAGTACTTC. Amino acid sequence: CASSWVTSGRDEQYF.

This clonotype was detected a few times. The chain joins TRBV6-5 to TRBJ2-3, with D perhaps matching TRBD1 (5 bases). The CDR3 consists of 16 residues. Per germline, CDR1 MNHEY and CDR2 SVGAGI. The V gene lost 0 bases and the J gene lost 4 bases, with 14 bases spanning the gap. CDR3 sequence: CASSYSPGRAADTQYF. The CDR3, as DNA: TGTGCCAGCAGTTACTCGCCAGGGCGCGCCGCAGATACGCAGTATTTT.

This clonotype was counted a few times. The chain joins TRBV9 to TRBJ2-1, with D perhaps matching TRBD2 (5 bases). The germline V gene encodes CDR1 SGDLS and CDR2 YYNGEE. This CDR3 comprises 14 residues. Trimming left V 3 bases short and J 3 bases short, with 10 bases between. CDR3 sequence (DNA): TGTGCCAGCAGCGCAGTGGAGGTCTACAATGAGCAGTTCTTC. It codes for CASSAVEVYNEQFF.

The gene calls are TRBV7-9 and TRBJ1-1, with no clear D. The CDR3 covers 14 residues. V gave up 5 bases and J gave up 4 bases, with 14 bases separating them. Germline V lookup: CDR1 SEHNR, CDR2 FQNEAQ (reference sequence). CDR3 amino acids: CASSLRRPGTEAFF. In nucleotides, the CDR3 is TGTGCCAGCAGCCTAAGGAGGCCAGGCACTGAAGCTTTCTTT. Filled out from reference TRBV7-9 and TRBJ1-1, the complete variable domain reads DTGVSQNPRHKITKRGQNVTFRCDPISEHNRLYWYRQTLGQGPEFLTYFQNEAQLEKSRLLSDRFSAERPKGSFSTLEIQRTEQGDSAMYLCASSLRRPGTEAFFGQGTRLTVV.

In its sample, this clonotype was seen many times. The chain employs TRBV27 and TRBJ1-1; D not resolved. The CDR3 has 15 amino acids. Per germline, CDR1 MNHEY and CDR2 SMNVEV (reference sequence). Between the trimmed V and J ends, which lost 0 bases and 3 bases, there was a span of 11 bases. CDR3 sequence reads: CASSLSLGWDTEAFF. CDR3 DNA sequence: TGTGCCAGCAGTTTATCCCTGGGGTGGGACACTGAAGCTTTCTTT.

The J gene is TRBJ2-7, the V gene TRBV28; D is ambiguous. Germline CDR1 MDHEN, CDR2 SYDVKM. V was trimmed by 10 bases and J by 0 bases, leaving 22 bases between them. The CDR3 runs to 16 residues. In nucleotides, the CDR3 is TGTGCCATCCCAGGCCTCAGCTTCATCGGCTCCTACGAGCAGTACTTC. The encoded protein is CAIPGLSFIGSYEQYF.

The V and J genes are TRBV13 and TRBJ2-7, with TRBD2 identical over 9 bases. The V gene's germline CDR1 is PRHDT and CDR2 FYEKMQ (reference sequence). The CDR3 contains 15 residues. The trim removed 5 bases at V and 0 bases at J, leaving 5 bases unmatched. CDR3 DNA sequence: TGTGCCAGCAGCCCTAGCGGGACGGGCTCCTACGAGCAGTACTTC. Its protein is CASSPSGTGSYEQYF.

The J gene is TRBJ2-7, the V gene TRBV9; the match to TRBD1 covers 7 bases. The CDR3 has 15 amino acids. Germline values: CDR1 SGDLS, CDR2 YYNGEE. Germline trimming cut 4 bases from V and 7 bases from J; bases unmatched to any gene: 14. CDR3 protein: CASSPTDRKLREQYF. In nucleotides, the CDR3 is TGTGCCAGCAGCCCAACGGACAGGAAACTACGAGAGCAGTACTTC.

V and J are TRBV7-9 and TRBJ2-3, with TRBD1 identical over 7 bases. Germline CDR1 SEHNR, CDR2 FQNEAQ (reference sequence). With V trimmed by 5 bases and J by 2 bases, 7 bases remained unmatched. This CDR3 spans 15 amino acids. This CDR3 reads CASSQDRAYTDTQYF. CDR3 sequence (DNA): TGTGCCAGCAGCCAAGACAGGGCTTACACAGATACGCAGTATTTT.

V and J are TRBV19 and TRBJ2-7, with 8 bases identical to TRBD1. The V gene's germline CDR1 is LNHDA and CDR2 SQIVND (reference sequence). The J segment lost 3 bases and the V segment lost 5 bases, leaving 9 bases of the junction unmatched. The CDR3 sequence is 15 residues long. The CDR3 sequence: CASSAGQGRGYEQYF. The DNA for the CDR3 is TGTGCCAGTAGTGCTGGACAGGGTAGGGGCTACGAGCAGTACTTC.

The table lists this clonotype with a count of one. V gene TRBV20-1 combines with J gene TRBJ2-5; no firm D call. Germline assignment: CDR1 DFQATT and CDR2 SNEGSKA (reference sequence). Deletions cut 6 bases from V and 4 bases from J, with 15 bases between. The CDR3 runs 13 residues. The DNA for the CDR3 is TGCAGTGCCCCGGTCCGGAAACGAGAGACCCAGTACTTC. Translation gives CSAPVRKRETQYF.

This clonotype turned up a few times. The rearrangement links TRBV5-1 to TRBJ1-1, with 7 bases aligning to TRBD1. The CDR3 loop spans 13 amino acids. V was pared by 3 bases and J by 4 bases, with 3 bases of the junction left unmatched. Germline-derived CDR1 and CDR2 are SGHRS and YFSETQ. CDR3 DNA: TGCGCCAGCAGCTATTCAGGGGGCACTGAAGCTTTCTTT. Its translation is CASSYSGGTEAFF. The variable domain in full, with the rest retrieved from reference TRBV5-1 and TRBJ1-1, is KAGVTQTPRYLIKTRGQQVTLSCSPISGHRSVSWYQQTPGQGLQFLFEYFSETQRNKGNFPGRFSGRQFSNSRSEMNVSTLELGDSALYLCASSYSGGTEAFFGQGTRLTVV.

This clonotype came up a few times. The V gene is TRBV29-1, the J gene TRBJ2-7; D not resolved. In germline, CDR1 is SQVTM, CDR2 ANQGSEA. The CDR3 runs to 13 residues. Between the trimmed V and J ends, which lost 4 bases and 2 bases, there was a span of 12 bases. The CDR3 nucleotides read TGCAGCGTTGCACGACCCCTAACCTACGAGCAGTACTTC. Translated: CSVARPLTYEQYF.

This clonotype was counted a few times. V and J are TRBV7-9 and TRBJ2-7, with 11 bases identical to TRBD1. V was clipped by 5 bases and J by 7 bases; unmatched bases: 13. The germline V gene encodes CDR1 SEHNR and CDR2 FQNEAQ (reference sequence). CDR3 size: 16 residues. The CDR3 protein is CASSGLRTGGFREQYF. The CDR3 DNA follows: TGTGCCAGCAGCGGTCTGCGGACAGGGGGCTTTAGGGAGCAGTACTTC.

In its sample, this clonotype was seen a few times. J is TRBJ1-5 and V is TRBV27; D perhaps matches TRBD1 (5 bases). V lost 5 bases and J lost 6, with 14 bases in between. The CDR3 is 14 amino acids. The germline gives CDR1 MNHEY, CDR2 SMNVEV (reference sequence). For the CDR3, the DNA is TGTGCCAGCAGTACGTCAGGGTCGGTTCAGCCCCAGCATTTT. The encoded protein is CASSTSGSVQPQHF.

This clonotype was observed a handful of times. This chain joins TRBV6-2 or TRBV6-3 and TRBJ2-1; TRBD1 matches 7 bases. The CDR3 length is 14 residues. V gave up 6 bases and J gave up 6 bases; unmatched junction bases: 8. CDR1 is MNHEY, CDR2 SVGEGT, per germline. CDR3 sequence: CASREQGVPNEQFF. The CDR3 bases are TGTGCCAGCAGAGAGCAGGGGGTCCCCAATGAGCAGTTCTTC.

This clonotype was detected only a few times. The V gene is TRBV7-3, the J gene TRBJ2-1; perhaps TRBD2 as D (6 bases). Between the trimmed V and J ends, which lost 5 bases and 5 bases, there was a span of 10 bases. CDR1 is SGHTA, CDR2 FQGTGA, per germline. This CDR3 is built from 13 residues. CDR3 in amino acids: CASSTGLHNEQFF. CDR3 sequence (DNA): TGTGCCAGCAGCACGGGACTCCACAATGAGCAGTTCTTC.

This clonotype was picked up a small number of times. This chain connects TRBV6-5 to TRBJ2-3; 11 positions agree with TRBD2. The V segment lost 4 bases and the J segment 8 bases; nucleotides outside the gene matches: 8. CDR1 MNHEY and CDR2 SVGAGI come from the germline V gene. This CDR3 spans 15 amino acids. The CDR3 nucleotides are TGTGCCAGCAGTTCGACTAGCGGGGCGCCAACTACGCAGTATTTT. Residues: CASSSTSGAPTTQYF.

This clonotype was observed a handful of times. This chain connects TRBV27 to TRBJ1-1; the D is unclear. This CDR3 spans 12 amino acids. Trimming left V 8 bases short and J 1 base short, with 8 bases between. Per the germline V gene, CDR1 is MNHEY and CDR2 is SMNVEV (reference sequence). CDR3: CASGRKNTEAFF. The DNA for the CDR3 is TGTGCCAGCGGCAGAAAGAACACTGAAGCTTTCTTT.

This clonotype was picked up many times. This chain joins TRBV12-3 or TRBV12-4 and TRBJ2-2, with D maybe TRBD2 (5 bases). Trimming removed 6 bases from V and 5 bases from J, with 10 bases in between. The CDR3 length is 13 residues. The CDR3 here is CASRRARTGELFF. In DNA form, the CDR3 reads TGTGCCAGCAGGAGGGCACGAACCGGGGAGCTGTTTTTT.

This clonotype was counted a few times. This sequence joins TRBV6-1 and TRBJ2-1; D tentatively reads TRBD1 or TRBD2 (6 bases each). This CDR3 region has 14 residues. V was clipped by 7 bases and J by 8 bases, with 18 bases between them. Looked up from germline, CDR1 is MNHNS and CDR2 is SASEGT. In DNA form, the CDR3 reads TGTGCCAGCACCACCTTGGTCGGGGGCGATGAGCAGTTCTTC. This translates into CASTTLVGGDEQFF.

This clonotype was seen a handful of times. This rearrangement joins TRBV11-2 to TRBJ2-7, with a weak D call TRBD1 (5 bases). Trimming cost V 1 base and J 0 bases, with 13 bases left between them. The length of the CDR3 is 16 residues. Germline V gene sequence: CDR1 SGHAT, CDR2 FQNNGV. DNA for the CDR3: TGTGCCAGCAGCTTAGTAAAAGGGGTTCTCTCCTACGAGCAGTACTTC. This translates into CASSLVKGVLSYEQYF.

This clonotype was picked up a small number of times. The gene calls are TRBV3-1 and TRBJ2-1; the match to TRBD2 covers 13 bases. In germline, CDR1 is LGHDT, CDR2 YNNKEL (reference sequence). Trimming at V came to 6 bases and at J to 10 bases, leaving 0 bases not matched to a gene. This CDR3 region has 12 residues. The CDR3: CASRGLAGEQFF. CDR3 DNA: TGTGCCAGCAGGGGACTAGCGGGGGAGCAGTTCTTC.

This clonotype was seen repeatedly, ten times or more. The CDR3 nucleotides are TGTGCCAGCAGCCCCGATAGCAATCAGCCCCAGCATTTT. Translation: CASSPDSNQPQHF. This chain uses TRBV7-9 with TRBJ1-5, with D hard to call. The CDR3 covers 13 residues. Trimming left V 5 bases short and J 0 bases short, with 5 bases between. The V gene's germline CDR1 is SEHNR and CDR2 FQNEAQ (reference sequence).

This clonotype was observed a handful of times. The rearrangement joins TRBV27 to TRBJ2-1; D ambiguous. The CDR3 is 14 residues long. The V end was cut by 4 bases, the J end by 5 bases, with 12 bases between. Germline CDR1 MNHEY, CDR2 SMNVEV (reference sequence). The DNA for the CDR3 is TGTGCCAGCAGTTCGCCTTATTTGGACAATGAGCAGTTCTTC. This translates into CASSSPYLDNEQFF.

In this sample, this clonotype turned up a few times. The CDR3 is CSAPRTAGWQYF. DNA of the CDR3: TGCAGTGCTCCCCGGACGGCCGGCTGGCAGTATTTT. V usage is TRBV20-1 and J usage is TRBJ2-3; D remains unclear. The ends were cut back, 5 bases at V and 11 bases at J, with 17 bases in the middle. Germline V lookup: CDR1 DFQATT, CDR2 SNEGSKA (reference sequence). The CDR3 is 12 residues long.

This clonotype was found a few times. The chain is built from TRBV20-1 and TRBJ2-7; possible D gene TRBD1, 6 bases. Germline V gene data show CDR1 as DFQATT and CDR2 as SNEGSKA (reference sequence). The CDR3 covers 14 residues. The V and J ends lost 3 bases and 3 bases respectively, with 15 bases between them. DNA of the CDR3: TGCAGTGCTAGTGCCCGGGACACGAACTACGAGCAGTACTTC. It specifies CSASARDTNYEQYF.